These T cell receptor beta chains were read from a single sample in a study of T cell responses to AZD1222 COVID-19 vaccine. Only in-frame clones appear in the TCRdb table, and some are missing; sequencing was by immunoSEQ multiplex PCR. This sample has about 99,000 clones, with 70% to 90% found just once. Specimen: peripheral blood, collected on day 0 of AZD1222 vaccination. The receptor set was obtained from an adult in good health. The CDR3 runs from the conserved cysteine through the conserved F or W. D genes are given only for firm matches. Where a row states a size, it is once, few, many or the class of an expanded clone; other rows omit it.

CDR3nt: TGTGCCATATGGGGTTCCTATGGCTACACCTTC; CDR3aa: CAIWGSYGYTF; abundance: once; v_gene: TRBV3-1/TRBV3-2; j_gene: TRBJ1-2; d_gene: .
CDR3nt: TGTGCCAGTAGGGTGAATCAGGAAGGCTACACCTTC; CDR3aa: CASRVNQEGYTF; abundance: .; v_gene: TRBV19; j_gene: TRBJ1-2; d_gene: .
CDR3nt: TGTGCCAGCAGTGGTAGAGGGGGACAGGTTCGGTCTGAAGCTTTCTTT; CDR3aa: CASSGRGGQVRSEAFF; abundance: .; v_gene: TRBV2; j_gene: TRBJ1-1; d_gene: TRBD1
CDR3nt: TGCGCCAGCAGCTTAACCGGGACGATGGTCGGGTATGGCTACACCTTC; CDR3aa: CASSLTGTMVGYGYTF; abundance: .; v_gene: TRBV5-1; j_gene: TRBJ1-2; d_gene: .
CDR3nt: TGTGCTAGTGGTCTCAAGGTAGTGGGGGCACCCACAGATACGCAGTATTTT; CDR3aa: CASGLKVVGAPTDTQYF; abundance: once; v_gene: TRBV12-5; j_gene: TRBJ2-3; d_gene: .
CDR3nt: TGTGCCAGCAGGACCAGGGTTGGGAACACTGAAGCTTTCTTT; CDR3aa: CASRTRVGNTEAFF; abundance: .; v_gene: TRBV27; j_gene: TRBJ1-1; d_gene: .
CDR3nt: TGTGCCAGCTCACGAGGGGGCTGGGGCACTGAAGCTTTCTTT; CDR3aa: CASSRGGWGTEAFF; abundance: .; v_gene: TRBV18; j_gene: TRBJ1-1; d_gene: TRBD1
CDR3nt: TGTGCCAGCAGCAAGACCGGGGTGGGGTACAATGAGCAGTTCTTC; CDR3aa: CASSKTGVGYNEQFF; abundance: once; v_gene: TRBV27; j_gene: TRBJ2-1; d_gene: .
CDR3nt: TGTGCCAGCAGCCACCGGACAGGGTCACCCGGGGAGCTGTTTTTT; CDR3aa: CASSHRTGSPGELFF; abundance: .; v_gene: TRBV7-9; j_gene: TRBJ2-2; d_gene: TRBD1
CDR3nt: TGTGCCTGGGGATTGGGGGACAGTAGCAATCAGCCCCAGCATTTT; CDR3aa: CAWGLGDSSNQPQHF; abundance: .; v_gene: TRBV30; j_gene: TRBJ1-5; d_gene: TRBD1
CDR3nt: TGTGCCAGCAGCCAAATCATCGCAGGACGCTATGGCTACACCTTC; CDR3aa: CASSQIIAGRYGYTF; abundance: .; v_gene: TRBV14; j_gene: TRBJ1-2; d_gene: .
CDR3nt: TGTGCCAGCAGTGAGGGTTTGACAGGTAGTAACACTGAAGCTTTCTTT; CDR3aa: CASSEGLTGSNTEAFF; abundance: once; v_gene: TRBV6-1; j_gene: TRBJ1-1; d_gene: .
CDR3nt: TGTGCCAGCAGCTTTGGACAGGGGTTCCGCCAGCCCCAGCATTTT; CDR3aa: CASSFGQGFRQPQHF; abundance: .; v_gene: TRBV7-2; j_gene: TRBJ1-5; d_gene: TRBD1
CDR3nt: TGCGCCAGCAGCTTGGTTCCCAGTGCCAATGAGCAGTTCTTC; CDR3aa: CASSLVPSANEQFF; abundance: once; v_gene: TRBV5-1; j_gene: TRBJ2-1; d_gene: .
CDR3nt: TGCGCCAGCAGCTTGGAACCACTGAACACTGAAGCTTTCTTT; CDR3aa: CASSLEPLNTEAFF; abundance: .; v_gene: TRBV5-1; j_gene: TRBJ1-1; d_gene: .
CDR3nt: TGCGCCAGCAGCCAAGAAGGCCGATCCCAATACGAGCAGTACTTC; CDR3aa: CASSQEGRSQYEQYF; abundance: .; v_gene: TRBV4-1; j_gene: TRBJ2-7; d_gene: .
CDR3nt: TGTGCCAGCAGCAGCCGGACAGGCCCCATGAACACTGAAGCTTTCTTT; CDR3aa: CASSSRTGPMNTEAFF; abundance: .; v_gene: TRBV9; j_gene: TRBJ1-1; d_gene: TRBD1
CDR3nt: TGCGCCAGCAGCCAAGATTTCCTTGGTATGTCCTACGAGCAGTACTTC; CDR3aa: CASSQDFLGMSYEQYF; abundance: .; v_gene: TRBV4-1; j_gene: TRBJ2-7; d_gene: .
CDR3nt: TGTGCCAGCAGTTTCGAGACAGATACGCAGTATTTT; CDR3aa: CASSFETDTQYF; abundance: .; v_gene: TRBV12-3/TRBV12-4; j_gene: TRBJ2-3; d_gene: .
CDR3nt: TGTGCCAGTAGTATTCCCCTACAGGTAGGCAATCAGCCCCAGCATTTT; CDR3aa: CASSIPLQVGNQPQHF; abundance: .; v_gene: TRBV19; j_gene: TRBJ1-5; d_gene: .
CDR3nt: TGCGCCAGCAGCCCAGAGACTAGTGTGGGAGGGACCCAGTACTTC; CDR3aa: CASSPETSVGGTQYF; abundance: .; v_gene: TRBV5-1; j_gene: TRBJ2-5; d_gene: .
CDR3nt: TGTGCCAGCAGCCCACCACCTGACAGAGGGCTCTTTACGGAGGTTAACACCTTC; CDR3aa: CASSPPPDRGLFTEVNTF; abundance: few; v_gene: TRBV3-1/TRBV3-2; j_gene: TRBJ1-2; d_gene: .
CDR3nt: TGTGCCAGCAGCTTCGGGGATTTTTATGATCTGGTAGATACGCAGTATTTT; CDR3aa: CASSFGDFYDLVDTQYF; abundance: .; v_gene: TRBV5-5; j_gene: TRBJ2-3; d_gene: .
CDR3nt: TGTGCCAGCAGTCCGCTGGGGGGACCGAACTACGAGCAGTACTTC; CDR3aa: CASSPLGGPNYEQYF; abundance: .; v_gene: TRBV14; j_gene: TRBJ2-7; d_gene: .
CDR3nt: TGTGCCAGCAGCCAAGGGGGGATAGGGAAGAAAGAGACCCAGTACTTC; CDR3aa: CASSQGGIGKKETQYF; abundance: .; v_gene: TRBV3-1/TRBV3-2; j_gene: TRBJ2-5; d_gene: .
CDR3nt: TGTGCCAGCAGCTTGGGGGTTGGATCGGGGTTCAGCTACACCTTC; CDR3aa: CASSLGVGSGFSYTF; abundance: .; v_gene: TRBV5-4; j_gene: TRBJ1-2; d_gene: .
CDR3nt: TGTGCCAGCAGCTTAGGGACAGGGACGGGGTATGGCTACACCTTC; CDR3aa: CASSLGTGTGYGYTF; abundance: .; v_gene: TRBV13; j_gene: TRBJ1-2; d_gene: TRBD1
CDR3nt: TGCGCCAGCAGCCAAGTTTCCGGTCAGCCCCAGCATTTT; CDR3aa: CASSQVSGQPQHF; abundance: .; v_gene: TRBV4-1; j_gene: TRBJ1-5; d_gene: .
CDR3nt: TGTGCCAGCAGCCACACCACAGGGATCTACAATGAGCAGTTCTTC; CDR3aa: CASSHTTGIYNEQFF; abundance: .; v_gene: TRBV7-3; j_gene: TRBJ2-1; d_gene: .
CDR3nt: TGTGCCAGCAGTTTAGACAGTAACTATGGCTACACCTTC; CDR3aa: CASSLDSNYGYTF; abundance: .; v_gene: TRBV6-6; j_gene: TRBJ1-2; d_gene: .